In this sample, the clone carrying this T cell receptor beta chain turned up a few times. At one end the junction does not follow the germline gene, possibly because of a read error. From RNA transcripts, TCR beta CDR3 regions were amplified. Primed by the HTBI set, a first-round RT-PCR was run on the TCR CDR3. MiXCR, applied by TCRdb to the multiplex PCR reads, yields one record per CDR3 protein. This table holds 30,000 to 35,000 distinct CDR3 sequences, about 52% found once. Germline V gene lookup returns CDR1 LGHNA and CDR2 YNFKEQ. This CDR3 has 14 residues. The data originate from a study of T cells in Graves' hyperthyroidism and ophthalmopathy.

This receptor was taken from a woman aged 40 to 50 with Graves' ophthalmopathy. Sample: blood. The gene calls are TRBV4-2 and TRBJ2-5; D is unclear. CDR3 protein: CASSQGRVDETQCF. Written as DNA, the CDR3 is TGTGCCAGCAGCCAAGGTCGAGTTGACGAGACCCAGTGCTTC.